The 7 T cell receptor beta chains below were found in one sample sequenced in a study of OX40 agonist ivuxolimab in advanced cancers. Measured with immunoSEQ multiplex PCR; TCRdb has only the in-frame clones, and not every one. The sample contains just over 90,000 clones, roughly nine tenths of which appear only once. The source material was CD4+ or CD8+ T cells sorted from blood, sampled in a trial of the OX40 agonist ivuxolimab. The receptor set was obtained from an adult with an advanced solid tumor such as melanoma, head and neck, liver or kidney cancer.

A single count supports this clone. CDR3 sequence: CASSLLVSGNEQFF. Written as DNA, the CDR3 is TGTGCCAGCAGTTTATTAGTATCAGGCAATGAGCAGTTCTTC. The rearrangement uses TRBV28 and TRBJ2-1, with no clear D. The V end lost 1 base, the J end lost 6 bases, and 10 bases lay between the germline ends. CDR1 and CDR2 from the germline V gene are MDHEN and SYDVKM. The CDR3 contains 14 residues.

CDR3 bases: TGTGCCATCAGTGAGTGGGATAGCGGGCCCTCCTACGAGCAGTACTTC. Translation: CAISEWDSGPSYEQYF. The chain uses TRBV10-3 and TRBJ2-7, with 7 nucleotides matching TRBD2. This CDR3 region has 16 residues. Germline CDR1 is ENHRY and CDR2 is SYGVKD. Trimming at V came to 1 base and at J to 0 bases, leaving 6 bases not matched to a gene.

The J gene is TRBJ1-5, the V gene TRBV19, with TRBD1 identical over 12 bases. Germline V gene lookup returns CDR1 LNHDA and CDR2 SQIVND (reference sequence). The CDR3 spans 14 residues. After removal of 7 bases from V and 10 bases from J, the junction contained 8 bases not matched to a gene. CDR3 protein: CASTQGQGANPQHF. DNA of the CDR3: TGTGCCAGTACCCAGGGACAGGGGGCGAATCCCCAGCATTTT.

J is TRBJ2-1 and V is TRBV11-2, with TRBD1 as a possible D gene (6 bases). Trimming shortened V by 4 bases and J by 2 bases, and 12 bases separated the two germline ends. Germline assignment: CDR1 SGHAT and CDR2 FQNNGV. The CDR3 length is 15 residues. The DNA for the CDR3 is TGTGCCAGCAGCTCTACGGACAGAACCTACAATGAGCAGTTCTTC. It specifies CASSSTDRTYNEQFF.

The genes are TRBV5-6 and TRBJ1-2; D might be TRBD1 (5 bases). V lost 3 bases, J lost 4 bases, and 10 bases lay in between. This CDR3 region has 13 residues. Germline CDR1 SGHDT, CDR2 YYEEEE. In DNA form, the CDR3 reads TGTGCCAGCAGCTCGGGACTCAGCTATGGCTACACCTTC. Translated: CASSSGLSYGYTF.

The V and J genes are TRBV27 and TRBJ2-7; D may be TRBD2 (6 bases). The germline V gene encodes CDR1 MNHEY and CDR2 SMNVEV (reference sequence). Trimming removed 2 bases at V and 3 bases at J, with 14 bases between. This CDR3 is built from 15 residues. CDR3 nucleotide sequence: TGTGCCAGCAGTTTAAGGCGGGACGTCCTCTACGAGCAGTACTTC. Its translation is CASSLRRDVLYEQYF.

The rearrangement uses TRBV27 and TRBJ2-1; D may be TRBD2 (6 bases). This CDR3 has 15 residues. Germline lookup yields CDR1 MNHEY and CDR2 SMNVEV (reference sequence). Deletions cut 0 bases from V and 5 bases from J, with 11 bases between. This CDR3 reads CASSLSVGSDNEQFF. Here the CDR3 DNA reads TGTGCCAGCAGTTTATCAGTCGGGAGTGACAATGAGCAGTTCTTC.